A single sample is the source of the 22 T cell receptor beta chains below, sequenced in a study of blood T cell repertoires in COVID-19. Generated by immunoSEQ multiplex PCR, the TCRdb table keeps only in-frame clones and is missing some. Here the sample spans 70,000 to 80,000 clones, roughly 82% being singletons. The sequenced sample consisted of peripheral blood. These receptor sequences come from a woman older than 75 with acute or convalescent COVID-19.

V gene TRBV4-3 combines with J gene TRBJ2-1, with 8 bases fitting TRBD1. The CDR3 runs 17 residues. Germline trimming cut 1 base from V and 3 bases from J; bases unmatched to any gene: 8. Per germline, CDR1 LGHNA and CDR2 YSLEER. CDR3 in DNA: TGCGCCAGCAGCCAAGCCCACGGACAGGGCTACTACAATGAGCAGTTCTTC. It yields the protein CASSQAHGQGYYNEQFF.

The chain carries TRBV2 and TRBJ1-4; D may be TRBD1 (6 bases). The germline V gene has CDR1 SNHLY and CDR2 FYNNEI. Trimming left V 6 bases short and J 8 bases short, with 19 bases between. This CDR3 is 15 amino acids long. The CDR3 protein is CASSEQRGSGEKLFF. CDR3 bases: TGTGCCAGCAGCGAACAAAGGGGGTCTGGAGAAAAACTGTTTTTT.

This rearrangement joins TRBV5-4 to TRBJ2-1; D possibly corresponds to TRBD2 (5 bases). The CDR3 is 16 residues long. V was clipped by 2 bases and J by 10 bases, with 22 bases between them. Germline V lookup: CDR1 SGHNT, CDR2 YYREEE (reference sequence). The CDR3 coding sequence is TGTGCCAGCAGCTTAGGGAGCGGTTCTGCCTGGAGGGAGCAGTTCTTC. Translated, it gives CASSLGSGSAWREQFF. Using reference TRBV5-4 and TRBJ2-1 for the parts outside the CDR3, the full variable domain is ETGVTQSPTHLIKTRGQQVTLRCSSQSGHNTVSWYQQALGQGPQFIFQYYREEENGRGNFPPRFSGLQFPNYSSELNVNALELDDSALYLCASSLGSGSAWREQFFGPGTRLTVL.

The chain links TRBV7-2 to TRBJ2-5; TRBD2 matches at 11 bases. Germline assignment: CDR1 SGHTA and CDR2 FQGNSA. This CDR3 has 17 residues. The J segment lost 2 bases and the V segment lost 0 bases, leaving 5 bases of the junction unmatched. CDR3 sequence: CASSLAGTSGPQETQYF. The CDR3 DNA follows: TGTGCCAGCAGCTTAGCAGGGACTAGCGGACCTCAAGAGACCCAGTACTTC.

V gene TRBV29-1 combines with J gene TRBJ1-1, with 9 bases lining up with TRBD1. Germline CDR1 and CDR2: SQVTM and ANQGSEA. Germline trimming cut 0 bases from V and 4 bases from J; bases unmatched to any gene: 0. The CDR3 extends over 13 amino acids. CDR3 in DNA: TGCAGCGTTGAAGAGGACAGGGGCACTGAAGCTTTCTTT. It yields the protein CSVEEDRGTEAFF.

The chain joins TRBV2 to TRBJ2-1, with D possibly matching TRBD2 (5 bases). Germline V CDR1 and CDR2: SNHLY, FYNNEI. Trimming shortened V by 9 bases and J by 0 bases, and 21 bases separated the two germline ends. This CDR3 contains 17 residues. CDR3 protein: CARLGGARDSSYNEQFF. CDR3 DNA: TGTGCCAGACTCGGAGGTGCTCGAGACTCCTCCTACAATGAGCAGTTCTTC. The complete variable domain, with remaining parts taken from reference TRBV2 and TRBJ2-1, reads EPEVTQTPSHQVTQMGQEVILRCVPISNHLYFYWYRQILGQKVEFLVSFYNNEISEKSEIFDDQFSVERPDGSNFTLKIRSTKLEDSAMYFCARLGGARDSSYNEQFFGPGTRLTVL.

J is TRBJ2-7 and V is TRBV13; 8 bases match TRBD1. The CDR3 loop spans 14 amino acids. The trim removed 4 bases at V and 2 bases at J, leaving 4 bases unmatched. Germline V gene data show CDR1 as PRHDT and CDR2 as FYEKMQ (reference sequence). CDR3 loop: CASSSGQGTYEQYF. CDR3 coding DNA: TGTGCCAGCAGCTCTGGACAGGGTACCTACGAGCAGTACTTC.

The chain joins TRBV10-3 to TRBJ1-4; D not certain. The germline V gene has CDR1 ENHRY and CDR2 SYGVKD. The CDR3 has 13 amino acids. V was cut by 0 bases and J by 13 bases, with 12 bases left in between. The CDR3 nucleotides read TGTGCCATCAGTGAGTCGCCGGGGAGAGTACTGTTTTTT. Translation gives CAISESPGRVLFF.

This chain uses TRBV7-9 with TRBJ1-6, with D unclear. V lost 3 bases, J lost 4 bases, and 10 bases lay in between. This CDR3 is built from 15 residues. CDR1 is SEHNR and CDR2 is FQNEAQ in the germline V gene (reference sequence). For the CDR3, the DNA is TGTGCCAGCAGCTTCACACAGCTTTATAATTCACCCCTCCACTTT. Translating gives CASSFTQLYNSPLHF.

CDR3 bases: TGCGCCAGCAGCCAAGTAGGTGGGGGGGCGCGGGGCGCTTTCTTT. This sequence encodes CASSQVGGGARGAFF. V and J are TRBV4-1 and TRBJ1-1, with D possibly TRBD1 on 6 matching bases. CDR1 and CDR2 from the germline V gene are MGHRA and YSYEKL. Trimming took off 1 base at V and 11 bases at J, with 20 bases between the two ends. CDR3 length: 15 residues.

The rearrangement joins TRBV6-4 to TRBJ1-6; perhaps TRBD1 as D (5 bases). The CDR3 loop spans 13 amino acids. Trimming removed 4 bases at V and 7 bases at J, with 8 bases between. Germline-derived CDR1 and CDR2 are MRHNA and SNTAGT. CDR3 DNA sequence: TGTGCCAGCAGTGTTGACAGCAATTCACCCCTCCACTTT. Amino acid sequence: CASSVDSNSPLHF.

J is TRBJ2-2 and V is TRBV5-1; maybe TRBD2 (6 bases). Between the trimmed V and J ends, which lost 0 bases and 4 bases, there was a span of 10 bases. The CDR3 runs 15 residues. The V gene's germline CDR1 is SGHRS and CDR2 YFSETQ. CDR3 nucleotide sequence: TGCGCCAGCAGCTTGGGGGGAGGAGGCACCGGGGAGCTGTTTTTT. Amino acid sequence: CASSLGGGGTGELFF.

The J gene is TRBJ2-5, the V gene TRBV5-1; TRBD1 aligns across 10 bases. Per germline, CDR1 SGHRS and CDR2 YFSETQ. This CDR3 has 15 amino acids. The junction had 4 bases not matched to a gene; V was cut back by 4 bases and J by 1 base. CDR3 DNA sequence: TGCGCCAGCAGCGACCGGACAGGGGGCCAAGAGACCCAGTACTTC. Translating it yields CASSDRTGGQETQYF.

The chain joins TRBV12-5 to TRBJ1-2; TRBD1 matches 10 bases. The CDR3 contains 15 residues. Trimming took 3 bases from V and 12 from J; bases not matched to a gene: 13. The germline V gene has CDR1 LGHNT and CDR2 FRNRAP. CDR3 nucleotides: TGTGCTAGTGGTTTCACGGCCGGGACAGGGGTGGGGCACACCTTC. As protein: CASGFTAGTGVGHTF.

This clone was picked up one time. The CDR3 sequence: CSVDGLAGRYSSYEQYF. DNA for the CDR3: TGCAGCGTTGACGGACTAGCGGGACGTTACAGCTCCTACGAGCAGTACTTC. The chain recombines TRBV29-1 with TRBJ2-7; 12 positions match TRBD2. Unmatched junction bases numbered 9, after V lost 3 bases and J lost 0 bases. CDR1 and CDR2 from the germline V gene are SQVTM and ANQGSEA. The CDR3 is 17 residues long.

The V and J genes are TRBV19 and TRBJ2-4; 7 bases agree with TRBD1. Trimming removed 4 bases from V and 4 bases from J; junction bases left unmatched: 13. In germline, CDR1 is LNHDA, CDR2 SQIVND (reference sequence). The CDR3 loop spans 17 amino acids. CDR3: CASSTIRQGIAKNIQYF. Here the CDR3 DNA reads TGTGCCAGTAGTACCATACGACAGGGAATAGCTAAAAACATTCAGTACTTC. Drawing the rest from reference TRBV19 and TRBJ2-4, the complete variable domain is DGGITQSPKYLFRKEGQNVTLSCEQNLNHDAMYWYRQDPGQGLRLIYYSQIVNDFQKGDIAEGYSVSREKKESFPLTVTSAQKNPTAFYLCASSTIRQGIAKNIQYFGAGTRLSVL.

The chain combines TRBV19 with TRBJ2-2; D is possibly TRBD1 (6 bases). From germline, CDR1 is LNHDA and CDR2 SQIVND (reference sequence). The V end lost 6 bases, the J end lost 2 bases, and 13 bases lay between the germline ends. The CDR3 runs 15 residues. CDR3 amino acids: CASSLGHVNTGELFF. The CDR3 coding sequence is TGTGCCAGTAGCCTGGGACACGTAAACACCGGGGAGCTGTTTTTT.

In this sample, this clone turned up once. The V call is TRBV7-3, the J call TRBJ1-2, with 10 bases that match TRBD1. The CDR3 totals 15 residues. The J segment lost 8 bases and the V segment lost 5 bases, leaving 11 bases of the junction unmatched. In germline, CDR1 is SGHTA, CDR2 FQGTGA. In DNA, the CDR3 is TGTGCCAGCAGCCCGACAGGGGGCAAATCAGGGGGCTACACCTTC. Residues: CASSPTGGKSGGYTF.

The chain's CDR3 is CAWSLGANSPLHF. The CDR3 DNA is TGTGCCTGGAGTCTGGGGGCTAATTCACCCCTCCACTTT. The gene calls are TRBV30 and TRBJ1-6, with a weak D call TRBD1 (6 bases). Germline-derived CDR1 and CDR2 are GTSNPN and SVGIG (reference sequence). The CDR3 runs 13 residues. V lost 2 bases and J 6 bases, leaving 8 bases between the germline ends. Complete variable domain (other parts from reference TRBV30 and TRBJ1-6): SQTIHQWPATLVQPVGSPLSLECTVEGTSNPNLYWYRQAAGRGLQLLFYSVGIGQISSEVPQNLSASRPQDRQFILSSKKLLLSDSGFYLCAWSLGANSPLHFGNGTRLTVT.

This clone was detected only once. V is TRBV9 and J is TRBJ2-7; TRBD2 matches at 13 bases. Losses at the gene ends were 3 bases for V and 6 bases for J; bases not matched to a gene: 6. The CDR3 runs to 15 residues. The germline V gene encodes CDR1 SGDLS and CDR2 YYNGEE. For the CDR3, the DNA is TGTGCCAGCAGCGGCTCGGGACTAGCGGGAAGCGAGCAGTACTTC. Protein: CASSGSGLAGSEQYF. Complete variable domain (other parts from reference TRBV9 and TRBJ2-7): DSGVTQTPKHLITATGQRVTLRCSPRSGDLSVYWYQQSLDQGLQFLIQYYNGEERAKGNILERFSAQQFPDLHSELNLSSLELGDSALYFCASSGSGLAGSEQYFGPGTRLTVT.

The V gene is TRBV3-1 (or the pseudogene TRBV3-2), the J gene TRBJ1-5; weak D call: TRBD1 (5 bases). Trimming left V 4 bases short and J 6 bases short, with 19 bases between. The CDR3 covers 16 residues. Germline values: CDR1 LGHDT, CDR2 YNNKEL (reference sequence). The CDR3 protein is CASSPRGRGSSQPQHF. In DNA, the CDR3 is TGTGCCAGCAGCCCTCGGGGGAGGGGAAGTTCTCAGCCCCAGCATTTT.

The chain uses TRBV15 and TRBJ1-4; TRBD1 is a possible D gene (5 bases). This CDR3 is built from 19 residues. Trimming stripped 0 bases from V and 4 bases from J, with 21 bases between. Germline V CDR1 and CDR2: LNHNV, YYDKDF (reference sequence). The CDR3: CATSRDRPLRGGGNEKLFF. CDR3 bases: TGTGCCACCAGCAGAGATCGACCCCTTCGGGGGGGAGGTAATGAAAAACTGTTTTTT.